This T cell receptor beta chain was recovered during a study of shared clonotypes between healthy human individuals (dated by TCRdb to about 2020). Broadly, across the study: The cohort comprised two women and a few men aged 18 to 49 years. Per donor, three plates each were used for CD4 naive and CD4 memory, two for CD8 naive, and one for CD8 memory. To estimate repertoire size and how much clonotypes are shared between individuals, the study performed deep sequencing of blood TCR repertoires from a few healthy adults. Each donor's leukapheresis produced roughly between about 0.85 and 10 billion PBMCs. To increase sequencing depth and limit assay-specific biases, TCR repertoire library preparation and sequencing were carried out by different laboratories using diverse techniques.

For CDR1 and CDR2, the germline V gene (reference sequence) lists LNHDA and SQIVND. Inclusive of the bounding cysteine and phenylalanine, the CDR3 is 14 residues long. Of all the DNA, just the CDR3 is kept, 42 bases in frame from base 1. Trimming accounts for 6 bases at V and 3 bases at J, while the number of junction bases matched to no gene is 6. A single count supports this clone. The specificity of this receptor is unknown. Base qualities are not provided; no much larger clone lies one nucleotide away. Using the deep immunoSEQ assay, TCR CDR3 regions were amplified from genomic DNA by multiplex PCR. Genomic DNA extracted from each cell subset was distributed evenly over all wells of several immunoSEQ 96-well plates, and each plate served as one replicate. For sorted subsets, around 200 ng genomic DNA, equal to tens of thousands of T cell genomes, was loaded into each replicate PCR. Purified libraries were measured with a Qubit 3.0 fluorometer, size-checked on a Bioanalyzer 2100, and measured again with the KAPA Library Quantification kit. A separate single-read 150-cycle Illumina NextSeq 550 flow cell was used to sequence each immunoSEQ 96-well plate. As for the original processing: The immunoSEQ output contained only junctional sequences without quality scores, so filtering could not match that applied to full-length reads. To assign V/J genes and CDR3, sequences were annotated using PyIR, a Python wrapper for IgBLAST v1.9, with IMGT germline references. Any read was removed if the V/J assignment was weak (E-value above 1e-6), the CDR3 was missing, or the read contained stop codons, out-of-frame junctions, or ambiguous translated residues. V3J clonotypes were defined by identical inferred V gene, J gene, and CDR3 amino acid sequence. The percentage overlap between two repertoires was calculated by dividing the number of shared unique clonotypes by the size of the smaller repertoire. Repertoire richness was assessed with RTK rarefaction, the Chao1 estimator, and Recon v2.1 estimates of unobserved clonotypes. Generation probabilities for all TCRbeta clonotypes obtained by the gDNA method from several donors were computed using OLGA. TCRdb limited this immuneACCESS table to in-frame rearrangements with V and J called. A share of clones is missing; checked studies link under half to unresolved V genes, and the rest is unexplained. That table supplies the V and J calls and clone size; D and trimming were determined from the DNA. The sample has some 2,100,000 clones on record, almost 96% of them singletons. The top ten constitute 0.1% to 0.15% of the sample.

Beyond this particular receptor, the publication reports: Only blood was sampled, and tissue TCR repertoires likely differ from those in blood. Higher generation probabilities were observed for clonotypes shared by all four sorted-subset donors than for non-shared clonotypes. Roughly 5.2% of naive CD4, around 4% of naive CD8, roughly 2.4% of memory CD4, and around 0.42% of memory CD8 clonotypes were shared across a few donors. The small number of donors limited the genetic and exposure-history diversity represented. Pairwise subsampling indicated that sequencing depth was expected to affect the degree of clonotype sharing among donors. Incomplete sequencing was indicated by rarefaction of sorted-subset datasets, despite the large sequencing depth. Naive subsets generally had larger estimated clonotype richness than memory subsets did.

Donors were healthy HIV-negative adults with no recently reported acute infections or vaccinations. Every donor was a Caucasian adult residing in Nashville, Tennessee, USA. CD4+ T cells were enriched through magnetic negative selection, after which naive cells were positively selected on CD45RA and the remaining negative fraction served as the memory subset. Blood was obtained by leukapheresis, after which PBMCs were separated by Ficoll-Histopaque density gradient centrifugation and cryopreserved in liquid nitrogen vapor phase. Analytical flow cytometry was used to check the purity and quantity of each magnetically sorted T cell population. Genomic DNA was isolated from each sorted fraction and quantified by UV absorbance on a Nanodrop 2000c.

The source of this sequence is a man younger than 35 in good health. Here the chain combines TRBV19 and TRBJ2-3, with 7 middle bases fitting TRBD2. Sequencing was done on a sample of naive CD4+ T cells sorted from blood. The cell subset or site label, as the study defines it: CD45RA+ positively selected. The DNA is as follows: TGTGCCAGTAGGACTAGCTGGGGAACAGATACGCAGTATTTT. This yields the protein CASRTSWGTDTQYF. The variable domain in full, with residues beyond the CDR3 obtained from the reference TRBV19 and TRBJ2-3 genes, is DGGITQSPKYLFRKEGQNVTLSCEQNLNHDAMYWYRQDPGQGLRLIYYSQIVNDFQKGDIAEGYSVSREKKESFPLTVTSAQKNPTAFYLCASRTSWGTDTQYFGPGTRLTVL.